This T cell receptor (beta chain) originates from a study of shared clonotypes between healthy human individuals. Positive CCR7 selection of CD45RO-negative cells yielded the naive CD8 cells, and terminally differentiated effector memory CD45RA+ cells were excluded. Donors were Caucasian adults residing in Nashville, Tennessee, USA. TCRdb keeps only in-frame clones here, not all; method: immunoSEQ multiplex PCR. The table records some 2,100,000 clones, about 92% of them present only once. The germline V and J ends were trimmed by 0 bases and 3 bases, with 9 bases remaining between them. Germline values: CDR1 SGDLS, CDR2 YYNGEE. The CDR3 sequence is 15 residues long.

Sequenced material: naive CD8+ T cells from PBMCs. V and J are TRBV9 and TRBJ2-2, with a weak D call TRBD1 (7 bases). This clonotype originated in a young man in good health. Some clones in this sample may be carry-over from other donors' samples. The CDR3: CASSVAGGHTGELFF. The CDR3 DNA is TGTGCCAGCAGCGTAGCAGGGGGGCACACCGGGGAGCTGTTTTTT.